The 4 T cell receptor beta chains presented below share a single source sample, sequenced in a study of blood T cell repertoires in COVID-19. Only in-frame clones appear in the TCRdb table, and some are missing; sequencing was by immunoSEQ multiplex PCR. The table lists just under 250,000 clones, around 88% of them singletons, with about 4% in the top ten. The sample was PBMCs or T cells enriched from blood (not recorded which). Receptor source: a woman in her 30s who had recovered from COVID-19.

The genes are TRBV25-1 and TRBJ2-2; 11 positions agree with TRBD2. V gave up 0 bases and J gave up 7 bases; unmatched junction bases: 4. Germline V gene lookup returns CDR1 MGHDK and CDR2 SYGVNS. This CDR3 is built from 16 residues. The chain's CDR3 is CASSEYSGRAVGELFF. The CDR3 DNA is TGTGCCAGCAGTGAATATAGCGGGAGGGCCGTCGGGGAGCTGTTTTTT.

This clone was observed a handful of times. V usage is TRBV28 and J usage is TRBJ1-6; D ambiguous. There are 15 residues in the CDR3. Per germline, CDR1 MDHEN and CDR2 SYDVKM. Trimming removed 7 bases at V and 9 bases at J, with 19 bases between. The CDR3: CASMPTQASSSPLHF. The CDR3, as DNA: TGTGCCAGCATGCCCACGCAGGCGAGTTCTTCACCCCTCCACTTT.

Only a few counts were recorded for this clone. This chain connects TRBV2 to TRBJ2-5; TRBD1 agrees at 7 bases. V was clipped by 7 bases and J by 1 base; unmatched bases: 3. The CDR3 totals 13 residues. Germline lookup yields CDR1 SNHLY and CDR2 FYNNEI. CDR3 amino acids: CASIAGGQETQYF. DNA for the CDR3: TGTGCCAGCATAGCAGGGGGCCAAGAGACCCAGTACTTC.

V is TRBV7-9 and J is TRBJ2-1; D is perhaps TRBD1 (6 bases). CDR1 is SEHNR and CDR2 is FQNEAQ in the germline V gene (reference sequence). Trimming stripped 6 bases from V and 8 bases from J, with 14 bases between. CDR3 length equals 13 residues. CDR3 bases: TGTGCCAGCAGTTCACAGGGTACCGATGAGCAGTTCTTC. As protein: CASSSQGTDEQFF.